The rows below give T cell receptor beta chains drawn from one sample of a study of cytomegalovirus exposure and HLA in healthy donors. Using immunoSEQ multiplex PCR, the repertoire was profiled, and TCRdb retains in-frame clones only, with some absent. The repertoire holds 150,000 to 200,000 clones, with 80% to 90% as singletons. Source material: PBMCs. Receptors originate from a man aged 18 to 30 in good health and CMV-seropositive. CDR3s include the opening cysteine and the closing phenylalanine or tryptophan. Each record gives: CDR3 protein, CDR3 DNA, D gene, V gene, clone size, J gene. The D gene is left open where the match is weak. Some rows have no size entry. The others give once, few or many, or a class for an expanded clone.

CASSGGRRETQYF,TGTGCCAGCAGTGGAGGTAGAAGGGAGACCCAGTACTTC,.,TRBV2,.,TRBJ2-5
CASSIRTTDWQPILNQPQHF,TGTGCCAGTAGTATACGGACGACAGACTGGCAGCCGATCCTCAATCAGCCCCAGCATTTT,.,TRBV19,.,TRBJ1-5
CASSGTGHGELFF,TGTGCCAGCAGCGGCACAGGGCACGGGGAGCTGTTTTTT,.,TRBV9,.,TRBJ2-2
CASSFGTVVYEQYF,TGTGCCAGCAGCTTTGGCACAGTCGTCTACGAGCAGTACTTC,.,TRBV7-2,once,TRBJ2-7
CASSKEQGASIEAFF,TGTGCCAGCAGCAAAGAACAGGGGGCGTCCATTGAAGCTTTCTTT,TRBD1,TRBV5-4,.,TRBJ1-1
CASSLSGVGYTF,TGTGCCAGCAGTTTATCCGGGGTCGGCTACACCTTC,.,TRBV27,.,TRBJ1-2
CASSRTVLNTEAFF,TGTGCCAGCAGCCGCACGGTCCTAAACACTGAAGCTTTCTTT,.,TRBV6-5,few,TRBJ1-1
CAGKPGQGAYSNQPQHF,TGTGCCGGAAAACCGGGACAGGGGGCCTATAGCAATCAGCCCCAGCATTTT,TRBD1,TRBV30,.,TRBJ1-5
CASRRTSGSGELFF,TGTGCCAGCAGAAGGACTAGCGGGAGCGGGGAGCTGTTTTTT,TRBD2,TRBV27,.,TRBJ2-2
CASSLDYQPQHF,TGTGCCAGCAGCTTGGACTATCAGCCCCAGCATTTT,.,TRBV5-4,.,TRBJ1-5
CASSPRGRDEQYF,TGTGCCAGCTCACCCAGGGGGAGAGACGAGCAGTACTTC,TRBD1,TRBV18,.,TRBJ2-7
CASSFRLAQNYNEQFF,TGCGCCAGCAGCTTCCGACTAGCCCAAAACTACAATGAGCAGTTCTTC,TRBD2,TRBV4-1,.,TRBJ2-1
CASNPGLSSYNEQFF,TGTGCCAGCAACCCGGGACTGAGCTCCTACAATGAGCAGTTCTTC,.,TRBV2,.,TRBJ2-1
CASSARPGAREQETQYF,TGTGCCAGCTCTGCCCGACCGGGGGCGCGGGAGCAAGAGACCCAGTACTTC,.,TRBV18,.,TRBJ2-5
CASSYSGGPGQETQYF,TGTGCCAGCAGTTACTCCGGGGGGCCGGGGCAAGAGACCCAGTACTTC,.,TRBV6-5,.,TRBJ2-5
CASSQGDGRRAFF,TGTGCCAGCAGCCAAGGGGACGGGAGACGAGCTTTCTTT,.,TRBV14,few,TRBJ1-1
CASSHFVDQPQHF,TGCGCCAGCAGCCATTTTGTAGATCAGCCCCAGCATTTT,.,TRBV4-1,few,TRBJ1-5
CASSYSHYSNQPQHF,TGTGCCAGCAGTTACTCTCACTATAGCAATCAGCCCCAGCATTTT,.,TRBV6-5,.,TRBJ1-5
CASSLFQGGTVF,TGTGCCAGCAGCTTGTTCCAGGGGGGAACTGTTTTT,TRBD1,TRBV7-9,.,TRBJ1-3
CASRQGSEQFF,TGTGCCAGCAGGCAGGGAAGTGAGCAGTTCTTC,.,TRBV2,.,TRBJ2-1
CATSRGNPIYEQYF,TGTGCCACCAGCCGGGGGAATCCCATCTACGAGCAGTACTTC,.,TRBV6-5,few,TRBJ2-7
CASTQAGTVYNEQFF,TGTGCCAGTACCCAAGCCGGGACAGTCTACAATGAGCAGTTCTTC,TRBD1,TRBV19,.,TRBJ2-1
CASSHNSWGGRGTGELFF,TGTGCCAGCAGCCACAACTCGTGGGGGGGCCGAGGGACCGGGGAGCTGTTTTTT,.,TRBV11-3,.,TRBJ2-2
CASSLGITGEETQYF,TGCGCCAGCAGCTTGGGAATTACAGGGGAAGAGACCCAGTACTTC,TRBD1,TRBV5-1,.,TRBJ2-5
CAGSESWGPVYF,TGTGCCGGCAGTGAGTCGTGGGGCCCTGTCTACTTC,.,TRBV6-1,.,TRBJ2-5
CASSYTAAGGNNEQFF,TGTGCCAGCAGCTACACTGCGGCGGGGGGGAACAATGAGCAGTTCTTC,TRBD2,TRBV11-2,.,TRBJ2-1
CSVETAGEAFF,TGCAGCGTTGAGACAGCGGGTGAAGCTTTCTTT,.,TRBV29-1,.,TRBJ1-1
CASEPWFPGTGKVNTEAFF,TGTGCCAGTGAGCCCTGGTTCCCCGGGACAGGGAAAGTTAACACTGAAGCTTTCTTT,TRBD1,TRBV19,.,TRBJ1-1
CASSYSEETQYF,TGCGCCAGCAGCTACAGTGAAGAGACCCAGTACTTC,.,TRBV5-1,.,TRBJ2-5
CASSLTTQGGYEQYF,TGTGCCAGCTCACTCACGACCCAGGGAGGGTACGAGCAGTACTTC,TRBD2,TRBV18,.,TRBJ2-7
CASSSSGGIGNEQFF,TGTGCCAGCAGCTCTAGCGGGGGGATCGGGAATGAGCAGTTCTTC,TRBD2,TRBV7-9,.,TRBJ2-1
CASSPRPQGAYSNTGELFF,TGTGCCAGCAGCCCACGACCACAGGGGGCCTACTCGAACACCGGGGAGCTGTTTTTT,TRBD1,TRBV7-9,few,TRBJ2-2
CASSEAGLEQYF,TGTGCCAGCAGTGAAGCGGGGCTCGAGCAGTACTTC,.,TRBV6-1,few,TRBJ2-7
CASSPRTGGTQYF,TGTGCCAGCAGCCCACGGACAGGAGGGACCCAGTACTTC,TRBD1,TRBV7-6,once,TRBJ2-5
CASSLVAGGQETQYF,TGTGCCAGCAGCTTAGTAGCCGGGGGTCAAGAGACCCAGTACTTC,.,TRBV7-6,.,TRBJ2-5
CASSQRLRDRGGNEQYF,TGTGCCAGCAGCCAACGACTCCGGGACAGGGGTGGGAACGAGCAGTACTTC,TRBD1,TRBV4-2,.,TRBJ2-7
CASSFGGRNTEAFF,TGTGCCAGCAGCTTCGGGGGGAGGAACACTGAAGCTTTCTTT,.,TRBV5-6,few,TRBJ1-1
CASSPTRGSGAQETQYF,TGTGCCAGCTCACCAACTCGTGGTAGCGGGGCCCAAGAGACCCAGTACTTC,TRBD2,TRBV18,.,TRBJ2-5
CASSATRPSVEQFF,TGTGCCAGCAGCGCAACGCGGCCTAGCGTTGAGCAGTTCTTC,.,TRBV9,.,TRBJ2-1
CAISGDSYGYTF,TGTGCCATCAGTGGAGACTCTTATGGCTACACCTTC,.,TRBV10-3,.,TRBJ1-2
CASTQWEGRDSPLHF,TGTGCCAGCACCCAGTGGGAGGGAAGGGACTCACCCCTCCACTTT,.,TRBV7-9,.,TRBJ1-6
CASSLISGGAFIPNEQFF,TGTGCCAGCAGCCTCATTAGCGGGGGGGCCTTTATCCCCAATGAGCAGTTCTTC,TRBD2,TRBV11-1,.,TRBJ2-1
CASSTTLSGGGVTDTQYF,TGCGCCAGCAGCACGACCTTATCGGGAGGGGGCGTCACAGATACGCAGTATTTT,.,TRBV5-1,.,TRBJ2-3
CASSEARGEEQYF,TGTGCCAGCAGTGAAGCCAGGGGTGAGGAGCAGTACTTC,.,TRBV2,.,TRBJ2-7
CASRDLVFYEQFF,TGTGCCAGCAGGGATCTAGTTTTCTATGAGCAGTTCTTC,.,TRBV27,.,TRBJ2-1
CASSLGRDSKAYEQYF,TGCGCCAGCAGCTTGGGGAGGGACAGCAAAGCCTACGAGCAGTACTTC,.,TRBV5-1,once,TRBJ2-7
CASSQTGLADASYEQYF,TGTGCCAGCAGCCAAACAGGTTTAGCGGACGCCTCCTACGAGCAGTACTTC,.,TRBV4-2,.,TRBJ2-7
CASSSAMGRNTIYF,TGTGCCAGCAGCTCCGCAATGGGGCGAAACACCATATATTTT,.,TRBV11-2,.,TRBJ1-3
CASSLVRTRLPGELFF,TGTGCCAGCAGCTTAGTTAGGACTAGGCTTCCCGGGGAGCTGTTTTTT,TRBD2,TRBV7-8,.,TRBJ2-2
CASSSTGTGPGYTF,TGTGCCAGTAGTTCAACCGGGACAGGGCCTGGCTACACCTTC,TRBD1,TRBV19,.,TRBJ1-2
CASSVSPPGEQFF,TGTGCCAGCAGTGTATCGCCTCCGGGTGAGCAGTTCTTC,.,TRBV6-1,.,TRBJ2-1
CASSLYGGPRDEQFF,TGTGCCAGCAGCTTATACGGGGGGCCGAGGGATGAGCAGTTCTTC,.,TRBV7-8,.,TRBJ2-1
CASSFGGYYGYTF,TGTGCCAGCAGTTTTGGAGGGTACTATGGCTACACCTTC,.,TRBV27,.,TRBJ1-2